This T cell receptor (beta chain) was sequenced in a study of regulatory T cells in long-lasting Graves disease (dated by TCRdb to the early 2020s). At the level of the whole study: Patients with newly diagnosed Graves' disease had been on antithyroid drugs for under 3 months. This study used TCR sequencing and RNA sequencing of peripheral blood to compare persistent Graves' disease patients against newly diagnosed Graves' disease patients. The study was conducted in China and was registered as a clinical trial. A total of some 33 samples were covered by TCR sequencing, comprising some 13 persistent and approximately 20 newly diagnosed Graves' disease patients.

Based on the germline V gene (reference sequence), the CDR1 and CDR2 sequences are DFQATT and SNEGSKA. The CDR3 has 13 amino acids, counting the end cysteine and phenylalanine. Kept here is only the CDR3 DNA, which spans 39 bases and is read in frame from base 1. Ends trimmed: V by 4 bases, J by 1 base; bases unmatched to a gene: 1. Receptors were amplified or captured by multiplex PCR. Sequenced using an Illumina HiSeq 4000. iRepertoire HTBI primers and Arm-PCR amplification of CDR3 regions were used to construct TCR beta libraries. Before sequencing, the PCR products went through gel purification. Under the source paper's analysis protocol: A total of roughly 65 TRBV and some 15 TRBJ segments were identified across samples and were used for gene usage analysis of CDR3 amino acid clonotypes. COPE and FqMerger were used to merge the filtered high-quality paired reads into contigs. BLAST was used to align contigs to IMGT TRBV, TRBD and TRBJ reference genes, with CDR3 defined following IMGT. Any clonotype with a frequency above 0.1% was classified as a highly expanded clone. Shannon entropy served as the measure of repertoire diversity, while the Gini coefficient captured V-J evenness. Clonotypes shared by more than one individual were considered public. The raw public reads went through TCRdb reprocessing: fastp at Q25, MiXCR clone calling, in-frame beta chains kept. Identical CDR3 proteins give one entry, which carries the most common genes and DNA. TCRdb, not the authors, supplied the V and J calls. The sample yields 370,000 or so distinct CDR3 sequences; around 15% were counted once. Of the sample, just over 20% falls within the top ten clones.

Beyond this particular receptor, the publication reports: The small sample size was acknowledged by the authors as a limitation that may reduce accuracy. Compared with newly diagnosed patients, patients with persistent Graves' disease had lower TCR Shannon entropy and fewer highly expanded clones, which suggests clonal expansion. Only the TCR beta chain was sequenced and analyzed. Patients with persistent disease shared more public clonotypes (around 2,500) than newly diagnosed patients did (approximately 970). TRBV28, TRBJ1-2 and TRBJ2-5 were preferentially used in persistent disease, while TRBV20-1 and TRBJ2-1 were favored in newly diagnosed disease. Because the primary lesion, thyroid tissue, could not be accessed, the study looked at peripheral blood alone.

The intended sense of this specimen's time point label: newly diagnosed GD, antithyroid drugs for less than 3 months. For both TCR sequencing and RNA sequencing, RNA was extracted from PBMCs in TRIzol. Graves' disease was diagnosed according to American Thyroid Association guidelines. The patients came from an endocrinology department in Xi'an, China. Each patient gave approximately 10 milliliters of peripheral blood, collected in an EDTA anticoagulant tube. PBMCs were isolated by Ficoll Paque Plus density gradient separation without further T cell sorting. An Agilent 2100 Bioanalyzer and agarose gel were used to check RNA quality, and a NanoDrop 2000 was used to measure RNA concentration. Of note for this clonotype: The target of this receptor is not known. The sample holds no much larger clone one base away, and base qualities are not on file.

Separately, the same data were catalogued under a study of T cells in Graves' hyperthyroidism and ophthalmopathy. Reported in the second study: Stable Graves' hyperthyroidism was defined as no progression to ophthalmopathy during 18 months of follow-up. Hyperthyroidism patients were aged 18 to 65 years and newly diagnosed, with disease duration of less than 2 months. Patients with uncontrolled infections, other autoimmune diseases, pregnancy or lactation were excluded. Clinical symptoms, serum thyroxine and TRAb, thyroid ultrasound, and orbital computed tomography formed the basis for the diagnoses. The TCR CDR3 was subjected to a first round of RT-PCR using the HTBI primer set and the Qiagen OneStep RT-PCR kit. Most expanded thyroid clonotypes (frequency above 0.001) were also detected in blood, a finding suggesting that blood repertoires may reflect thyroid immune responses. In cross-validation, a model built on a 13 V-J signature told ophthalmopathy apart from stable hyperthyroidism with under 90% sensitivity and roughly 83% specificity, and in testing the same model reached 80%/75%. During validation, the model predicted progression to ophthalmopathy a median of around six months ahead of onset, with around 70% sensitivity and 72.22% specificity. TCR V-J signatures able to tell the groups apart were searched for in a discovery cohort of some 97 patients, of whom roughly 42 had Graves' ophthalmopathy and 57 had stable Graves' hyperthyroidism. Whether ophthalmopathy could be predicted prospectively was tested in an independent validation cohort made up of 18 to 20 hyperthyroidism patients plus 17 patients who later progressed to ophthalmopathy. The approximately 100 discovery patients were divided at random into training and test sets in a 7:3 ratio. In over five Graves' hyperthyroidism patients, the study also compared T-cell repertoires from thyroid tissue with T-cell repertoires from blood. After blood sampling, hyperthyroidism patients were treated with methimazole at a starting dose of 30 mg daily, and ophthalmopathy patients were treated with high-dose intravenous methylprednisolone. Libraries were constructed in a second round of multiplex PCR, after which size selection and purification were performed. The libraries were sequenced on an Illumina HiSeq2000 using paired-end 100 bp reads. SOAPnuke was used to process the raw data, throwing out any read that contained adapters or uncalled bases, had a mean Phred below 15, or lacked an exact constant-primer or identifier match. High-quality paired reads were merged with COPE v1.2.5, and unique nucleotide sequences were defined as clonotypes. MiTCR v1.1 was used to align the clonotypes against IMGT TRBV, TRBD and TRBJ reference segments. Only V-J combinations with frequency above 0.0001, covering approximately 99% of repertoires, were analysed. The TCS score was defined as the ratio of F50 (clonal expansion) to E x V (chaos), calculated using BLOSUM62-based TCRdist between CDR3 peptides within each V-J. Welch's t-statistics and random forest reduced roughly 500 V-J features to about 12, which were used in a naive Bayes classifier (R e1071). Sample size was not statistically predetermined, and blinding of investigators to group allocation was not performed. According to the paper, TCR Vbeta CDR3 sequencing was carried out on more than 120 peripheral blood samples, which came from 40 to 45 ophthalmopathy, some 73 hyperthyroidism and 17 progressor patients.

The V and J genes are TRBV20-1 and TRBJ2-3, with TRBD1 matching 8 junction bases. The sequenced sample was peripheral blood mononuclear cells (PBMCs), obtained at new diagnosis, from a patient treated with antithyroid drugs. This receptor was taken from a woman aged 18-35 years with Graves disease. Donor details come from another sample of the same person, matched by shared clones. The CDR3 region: CSATDRGTDTQYF. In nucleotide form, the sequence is TGCAGTGCTACGGACAGGGGCACAGATACGCAGTATTTT.